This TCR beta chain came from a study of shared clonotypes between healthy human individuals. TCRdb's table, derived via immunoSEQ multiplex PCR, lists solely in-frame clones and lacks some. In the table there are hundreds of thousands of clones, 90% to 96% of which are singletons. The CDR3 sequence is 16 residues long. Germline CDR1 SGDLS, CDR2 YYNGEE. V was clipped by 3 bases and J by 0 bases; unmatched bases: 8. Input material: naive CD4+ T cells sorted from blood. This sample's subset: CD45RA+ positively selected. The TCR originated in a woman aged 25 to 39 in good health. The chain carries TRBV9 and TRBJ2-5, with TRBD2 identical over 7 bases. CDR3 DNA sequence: TGTGCCAGCAGCGGGTTCTCCAGCGGGAACCAAGAGACCCAGTACTTC. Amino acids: CASSGFSSGNQETQYF.